These 21 T cell receptor beta chains were sequenced from one sample in a study of blood T cell repertoires in COVID-19. Generated by immunoSEQ multiplex PCR, the TCRdb table keeps only in-frame clones and is missing some. The sample has tens of thousands of clones, 70% to 80% seen once; the top ten hold 26%. Sequences were obtained from peripheral blood. The receptors stem from a man aged 60 to 69 with active or convalescent COVID-19.

The chain has TRBV7-6 and TRBJ2-5, with 8 bases matching TRBD2. The CDR3 is made up of 15 amino acids. V shed 7 bases and J 1 base; nucleotides not matched to a gene: 8. CDR1 and CDR2 (germline): SGHVS, FNYEAQ. DNA for the CDR3: TGTGCCAGCAACCCGGGGGGGACTAGCCAAGAGACCCAGTACTTC. Translating it yields CASNPGGTSQETQYF.

In DNA, the CDR3 is TGTGCCAGCAGCTCGAGGACTCAACCTAGGGGAGGAATCAATGAGCAGTTCTTC. This translates into CASSSRTQPRGGINEQFF. The genes are TRBV5-6 and TRBJ2-1, with D perhaps TRBD2 (6 bases). Germline CDR1 reads SGHDT; CDR2 reads YYEEEE. V dropped 3 bases and J dropped 6 bases, with 25 bases sitting between them. This CDR3 region has 18 residues.

This clone was counted a single time. The chain links TRBV5-4 to TRBJ2-6; D is possibly TRBD1 (6 bases). Germline V lookup: CDR1 SGHNT, CDR2 YYREEE (reference sequence). The V end lost 3 bases, the J end lost 2 bases, and 15 bases lay between the germline ends. The CDR3 runs 17 residues. The CDR3 bases are TGTGCCAGCAGCTCCCCCTCCCGACAGGCTGGGGCCAACGTCCTGACTTTC. Translated, it gives CASSSPSRQAGANVLTF.

The chain recombines TRBV7-3 with TRBJ2-7; 9 nucleotides agree with TRBD1. CDR1 and CDR2 from the germline V gene are SGHTA and FQGTGA. The length of the CDR3 is 15 residues. The trim removed 2 bases at V and 3 bases at J, leaving 5 bases unmatched. The CDR3 here is CASSLAGTGNYEQYF. The CDR3 DNA reads as TGTGCCAGCAGCTTAGCGGGGACAGGGAACTACGAGCAGTACTTC.

A single count supports this clone. The genes are TRBV24-1 and TRBJ1-4; 7 positions agree with TRBD1. The CDR3 length is 12 residues. After removal of 4 bases from V and 14 bases from J, the junction contained 6 bases not matched to a gene. CDR1 and CDR2 from the germline V gene are KGHDR and SFDVKD. CDR3 nucleotide sequence: TGTGCCACCAGTGACCCGACAGGGTACCTGTTTTTT. Its translation is CATSDPTGYLFF.

The V call is TRBV20-1, the J call TRBJ2-1, with D uncertain. Germline-derived CDR1 and CDR2 are DFQATT and SNEGSKA (reference sequence). This CDR3 comprises 11 residues. V was shortened by 4 bases and J by 4 bases, with 5 bases between the two germline ends. The CDR3 coding sequence is TGCAGTGCTAACAGATACAATGAGCAGTTCTTC. Its protein is CSANRYNEQFF.

This clone was seen many times. Different DNA sequences within this sample yield the same CDR3. J is TRBJ2-2 and V is TRBV5-1; 9 positions match TRBD2. Germline values: CDR1 SGHRS, CDR2 YFSETQ. The CDR3 length is 16 residues. V lost 0 bases to trimming and J lost 5 bases; unmatched junction nucleotides: 5. CDR3 loop: CASSLEWLAGTGELFF. The DNA of the CDR3 is TGCGCCAGCAGCTTGGAATGGCTAGCGGGGACCGGGGAGCTGTTTTTT.

The chain uses TRBV7-3 and TRBJ2-3, with 10 bases lining up with TRBD2. Per the germline V gene, CDR1 is SGHTA and CDR2 is FQGTGA. V trimming: 6 bases; J trimming: 2 bases; junction bases outside the gene matches: 2. CDR3 length: 14 residues. The CDR3 loop is CASRSGGATDTQYF. In DNA, the CDR3 is TGTGCCAGCAGGAGCGGGGGGGCCACAGATACGCAGTATTTT.

This clone was observed once. The J gene is TRBJ1-2, the V gene TRBV7-2; no reliable D call. The CDR3 runs to 15 residues. Trimming removed 3 bases at V and 3 bases at J, with 14 bases between. Germline V gene lookup returns CDR1 SGHTA and CDR2 FQGNSA. In DNA form, the CDR3 reads TGTGCCAGCAGCTTCGGGTTCGGAACCTACTATGGCTACACCTTC. Translation gives CASSFGFGTYYGYTF. Using reference TRBV7-2 and TRBJ1-2 for the parts outside the CDR3, the full variable domain is GAGVSQSPSNKVTEKGKDVELRCDPISGHTALYWYRQSLGQGLEFLIYFQGNSAPDKSGLPSDRFSAERTGGSVSTLTIQRTQQEDSAVYLCASSFGFGTYYGYTFGSGTRLTVV.

The chain employs TRBV6-5 and TRBJ1-1; D unresolved. This CDR3 spans 14 amino acids. CDR1 is MNHEY, CDR2 SVGAGI, per germline. The ends were cut back, 1 base at V and 5 bases at J, with 11 bases in the middle. CDR3 nucleotides: TGTGCCAGCAGTTACTTTGGCGAACAGACTGAAGCTTTCTTT. Translation: CASSYFGEQTEAFF.

This chain uses TRBV7-3 with TRBJ2-1; TRBD2 matches 7 bases. Germline V gene lookup returns CDR1 SGHTA and CDR2 FQGTGA. The junction had 1 base not matched to a gene; V was cut back by 0 bases and J by 5 bases. The CDR3 has 14 amino acids. As DNA, the CDR3 is TGTGCCAGCAGCTTAACGGGGGGGAACAATGAGCAGTTCTTC. Translation gives CASSLTGGNNEQFF.

CDR3 protein: CASSLDSYGYTF. Written as DNA, the CDR3 is TGTGCCAGCAGCTTGGACAGCTATGGCTACACCTTC. The genes are TRBV5-6 and TRBJ1-2; D call uncertain. CDR1 SGHDT and CDR2 YYEEEE come from the germline V gene. Trimming removed 0 bases at V and 4 bases at J, with 4 bases between. CDR3 size: 12 residues.

A single count supports this clone. The chain employs TRBV10-3 and TRBJ2-5, with 8 bases aligning to TRBD1. Germline values: CDR1 ENHRY, CDR2 SYGVKD. CDR3 size: 13 residues. V dropped 8 bases and J dropped 5; count of bases not matched to a gene: 7. CDR3 bases: TGTGCCATCGGCTTGGACAGGGCGGAGACCCAGTACTTC. Its translation: CAIGLDRAETQYF.

This chain joins TRBV28 and TRBJ2-1, with D unclear. V shed 3 bases and J shed 5 bases, with 8 bases lying between them. Per germline, CDR1 MDHEN and CDR2 SYDVKM. This CDR3 contains 13 residues. The CDR3, as DNA: TGTGCCAGCAGTTTCCGGCGGAACAATGAGCAGTTCTTC. It specifies CASSFRRNNEQFF.

The chain is built from TRBV5-8 and TRBJ1-2, with D uncertain. V lost 4 bases and J 3 bases, leaving 16 bases between the germline ends. The CDR3 covers 15 residues. Germline CDR1 and CDR2: SGHTS and YDEGEE. The CDR3 DNA sequence: TGTGCCAGCAGCATCCTTGTATCCCCCTACTATGGCTACACCTTC. Translating gives CASSILVSPYYGYTF. Full variable domain (outside the CDR3, taken from reference TRBV5-8 and TRBJ1-2): EAGVTQSPTHLIKTRGQQATLRCSPISGHTSVYWYQQALGLGLQFLLWYDEGEERNRGNFPPRFSGRQFPNYSSELNVNALELEDSALYLCASSILVSPYYGYTFGSGTRLTVV.

This clone was counted a single time. This chain connects TRBV15 to TRBJ1-5; weak D call: TRBD1 (5 bases). The CDR3 has 12 amino acids. In germline, CDR1 is LNHNV, CDR2 YYDKDF (reference sequence). V shed 8 bases and J shed 4 bases, with 9 bases lying between them. CDR3 in amino acids: CATSGINQPQHF. CDR3 bases: TGTGCCACCTCAGGGATTAATCAGCCCCAGCATTTT.

This chain joins TRBV11-2 and TRBJ2-5; 7 bases match TRBD1. Germline trimming cut 2 bases from V and 2 bases from J; bases unmatched to any gene: 8. The germline CDR1 and CDR2 sequences are SGHAT and FQNNGV. The CDR3 is 16 amino acids. In DNA, the CDR3 is TGTGCCAGCAGCTTAACTACCGGGACAGTGCAAGAGACCCAGTACTTC. Encoded protein: CASSLTTGTVQETQYF.

The gene calls are TRBV5-1 and TRBJ1-2; 7 bases fit TRBD1. The V segment lost 0 bases and the J segment 8 bases; nucleotides outside the gene matches: 10. Germline lookup yields CDR1 SGHRS and CDR2 YFSETQ. CDR3 size: 15 residues. In nucleotides, the CDR3 is TGCGCCAGCAGCTTGGCCGGGACAGCTTCGGAAGGCTACACCTTC. Translated, it gives CASSLAGTASEGYTF.

The V gene is TRBV7-9, the J gene TRBJ1-2; D perhaps matches TRBD1 (6 bases). V was cut by 5 bases and J by 7 bases, with 17 bases left in between. The CDR3 length is 14 residues. Germline lookup yields CDR1 SEHNR and CDR2 FQNEAQ (reference sequence). Here the CDR3 reads CASSALSGGGGYTF. In DNA, the CDR3 is TGTGCCAGCAGCGCCCTCAGCGGGGGCGGTGGCTACACCTTC.

The V call is TRBV9, the J call TRBJ1-1; D ambiguous. Germline CDR1 is SGDLS and CDR2 is YYNGEE. V lost 6 bases, J lost 3 bases, and 12 bases lay in between. The CDR3 loop spans 13 amino acids. This chain's CDR3 is CASTSITDTEAFF. The CDR3 DNA reads TGTGCCAGCACCTCTATAACAGACACTGAAGCTTTCTTT.

This chain connects TRBV11-2 to TRBJ2-1, with TRBD2 matching 11 bases. Germline-derived CDR1 and CDR2 are SGHAT and FQNNGV. This CDR3 spans 16 amino acids. V dropped 2 bases and J dropped 1; count of bases not matched to a gene: 1. Here the CDR3 DNA reads TGTGCCAGCAGCTTAAGGACTAGCGGGTCCTACAATGAGCAGTTCTTC. It codes for CASSLRTSGSYNEQFF.